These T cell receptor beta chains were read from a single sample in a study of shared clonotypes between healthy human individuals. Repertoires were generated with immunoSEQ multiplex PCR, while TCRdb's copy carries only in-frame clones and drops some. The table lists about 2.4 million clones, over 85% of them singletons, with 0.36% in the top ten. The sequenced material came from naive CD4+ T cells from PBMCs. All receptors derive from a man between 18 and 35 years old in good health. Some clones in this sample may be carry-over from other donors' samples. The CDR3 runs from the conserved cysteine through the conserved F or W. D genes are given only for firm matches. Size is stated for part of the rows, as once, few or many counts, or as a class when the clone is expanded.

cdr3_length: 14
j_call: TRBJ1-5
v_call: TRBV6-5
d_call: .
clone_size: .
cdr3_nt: TGTGCCAGCCACCTGACGGGGGTCGGGCAGCCCCAGCATTTT
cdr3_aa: CASHLTGVGQPQHF

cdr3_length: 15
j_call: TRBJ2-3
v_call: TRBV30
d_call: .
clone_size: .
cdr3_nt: TGTGCCTGGAGTAAAACTGGGGGATACACAGATACGCAGTATTTT
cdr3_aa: CAWSKTGGYTDTQYF

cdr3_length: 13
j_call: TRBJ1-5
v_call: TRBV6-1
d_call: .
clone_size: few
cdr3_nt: TGTGCCAGCGACGCAGGGATGTACCAGCCCCAGCATTTT
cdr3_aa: CASDAGMYQPQHF

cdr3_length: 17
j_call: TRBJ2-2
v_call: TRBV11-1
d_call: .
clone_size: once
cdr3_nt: TGTGCCAGCAGCCTCCACCGGGGGGCCTGGAACACCGGGGAGCTGTTTTTT
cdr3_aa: CASSLHRGAWNTGELFF

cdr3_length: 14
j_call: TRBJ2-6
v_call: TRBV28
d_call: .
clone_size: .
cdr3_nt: TGTGCCAGCAGTTTACAAACTGGGGCCAACGTCCTGACTTTC
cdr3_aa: CASSLQTGANVLTF

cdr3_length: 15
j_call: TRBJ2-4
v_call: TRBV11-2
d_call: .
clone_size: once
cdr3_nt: TGTGCCAGCAGCTCCCCCTCCCAGGGTCCAAGCATTCAGTACTTC
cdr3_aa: CASSSPSQGPSIQYF

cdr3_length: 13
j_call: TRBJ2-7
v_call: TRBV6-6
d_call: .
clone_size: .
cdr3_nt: TGTGCCAGCAGTTACTTCGGGTCCTACGAGCAGTACTTC
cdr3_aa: CASSYFGSYEQYF

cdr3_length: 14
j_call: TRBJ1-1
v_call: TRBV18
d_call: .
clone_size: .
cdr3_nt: TGTGCCAGCTCATCATACTGGGGCTACAGCGAAGCTTTCTTT
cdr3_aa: CASSSYWGYSEAFF

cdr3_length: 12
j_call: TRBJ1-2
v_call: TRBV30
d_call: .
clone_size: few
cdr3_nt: TGTGCCTGGAGTTTTAGTCTCTATGGCTACACCTTC
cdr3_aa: CAWSFSLYGYTF

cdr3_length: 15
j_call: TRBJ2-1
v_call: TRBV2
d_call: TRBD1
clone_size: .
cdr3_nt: TGTGCCAGCAGTTACGGGACAGAACCCTACAATGAGCAGTTCTTC
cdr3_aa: CASSYGTEPYNEQFF

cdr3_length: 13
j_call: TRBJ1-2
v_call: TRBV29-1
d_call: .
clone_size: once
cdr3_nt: TGCAGCGTTTTAAGGGAGGGGAACTATGGCTACACCTTC
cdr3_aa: CSVLREGNYGYTF

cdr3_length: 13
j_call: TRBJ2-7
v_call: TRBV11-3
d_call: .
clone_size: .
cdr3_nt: TGTGCCAGCAGCTTAGGCGCTTACTGCGAGCAGTACTTC
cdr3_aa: CASSLGAYCEQYF

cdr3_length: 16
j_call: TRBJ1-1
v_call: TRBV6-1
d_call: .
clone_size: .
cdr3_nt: TGTGCCAGCAGTGAGCAGCCGGAGGGGGGGAACACTGAAGCTTTCTTT
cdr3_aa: CASSEQPEGGNTEAFF

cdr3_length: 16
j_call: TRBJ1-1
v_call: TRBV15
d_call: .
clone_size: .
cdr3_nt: TGTGCCACCAGCAGAGAGTTATGGGCGCGGGACACTGAAGCTTTCTTT
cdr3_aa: CATSRELWARDTEAFF

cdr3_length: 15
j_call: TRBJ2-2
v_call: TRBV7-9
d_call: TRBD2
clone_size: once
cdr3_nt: TGTGCCAGCAGCCTGGGGACTACGAACACCGGGGAGCTGTTTTTT
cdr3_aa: CASSLGTTNTGELFF

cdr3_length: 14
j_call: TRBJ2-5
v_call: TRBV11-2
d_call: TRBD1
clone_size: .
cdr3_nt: TGTGCCAGCAGCTTAGACAGGGGGCTCGAGACCCAGTACTTC
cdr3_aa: CASSLDRGLETQYF

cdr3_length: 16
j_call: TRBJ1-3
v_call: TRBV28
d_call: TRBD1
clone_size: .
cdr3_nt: TGTGCCAGCAGTCCCCTGGACAGGAGCTCTGGAAACACCATATATTTT
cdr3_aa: CASSPLDRSSGNTIYF

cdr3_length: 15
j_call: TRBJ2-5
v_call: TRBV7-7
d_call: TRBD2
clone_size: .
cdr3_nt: TGTGCCAGCAGCTTAGGGGCGGGAGGGCCCGTGACCCAGTACTTC
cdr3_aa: CASSLGAGGPVTQYF

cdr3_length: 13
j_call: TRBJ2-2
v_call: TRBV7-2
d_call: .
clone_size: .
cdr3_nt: TGTGCCAGCAGCTTCGAGAAGACCGGGGAGCTGTTTTTT
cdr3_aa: CASSFEKTGELFF

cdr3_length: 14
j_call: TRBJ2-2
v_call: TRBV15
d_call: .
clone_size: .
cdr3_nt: TGTGCCACCAGCAGAGATCCGGGTACCGGGGAGCTGTTTTTT
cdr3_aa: CATSRDPGTGELFF